These 13 T cell receptor beta chains share one sample of origin, sequenced in a study of blood T cell repertoires in COVID-19. TCRdb's copy holds only in-frame clones and misses some; the assay was immunoSEQ multiplex PCR. The data show 3,400 or so clones, with about 85% seen just once and 20% to 25% held by the top ten. Sample: peripheral blood. All receptors come from a human donor in a cohort sampled during active COVID-19.

The chain joins TRBV6-6 to TRBJ1-5; D ambiguous. V was trimmed by 0 bases and J by 6 bases, leaving 6 bases between them. The CDR3 is made up of 13 amino acids. Germline CDR1 MNHNY, CDR2 SVGAGI (reference sequence). CDR3 coding DNA: TGTGCCAGCAGTTACTCGGAGTTTCAGCCCCAGCATTTT. This codes for CASSYSEFQPQHF.

This chain uses TRBV6-5 with TRBJ1-3; D gene ambiguous. Trimming pared 2 bases from V and 2 bases from J, leaving 13 bases between. Germline V gives CDR1 MNHEY, CDR2 SVGAGI. The CDR3 has 16 amino acids. CDR3 sequence (DNA): TGTGCCAGCAGTTACGGCGTCCCGGAGACTGGAAACACCATATATTTT. Protein: CASSYGVPETGNTIYF.

CDR3 region: CASSERSLAGGRLETQYF. Here the CDR3 DNA reads TGCGCCAGCAGCGAGAGGAGCCTAGCGGGGGGGCGTTTAGAGACCCAGTACTTC. The chain recombines TRBV5-1 with TRBJ2-5, with 12 bases matching TRBD2. From germline, CDR1 is SGHRS and CDR2 YFSETQ. The CDR3 sequence is 18 residues long. V shed 4 bases, J shed 4 bases, and the junction held 14 bases outside the gene matches.

The V call is TRBV2, the J call TRBJ1-2; 7 bases fit TRBD1. Germline V gene data show CDR1 as SNHLY and CDR2 as FYNNEI. The length of the CDR3 is 11 residues. Trimming at V came to 10 bases and at J to 6 bases, leaving 5 bases not matched to a gene. In nucleotides, the CDR3 is TGTGCCACGGGACAGAGAGATGGCTACACCTTC. This gives the protein CATGQRDGYTF.

This clone was detected only a few times. The V call is TRBV19, the J call TRBJ1-2; tentatively, D is TRBD1 (6 bases). CDR3 length: 12 amino acids. Between the trimmed V and J ends, which lost 6 bases and 7 bases, there was a span of 12 bases. Germline CDR1 and CDR2: LNHDA and SQIVND (reference sequence). CDR3 in DNA: TGTGCCAGTAGGCAGGGGCTCGGTGGCTACACCTTC. Translated, it gives CASRQGLGGYTF.

Notes on this clone: Other DNA sequences of this sample code for an identical CDR3. The chain joins TRBV27 to TRBJ1-5; TRBD1 might be the D (6 bases). The CDR3 is made up of 13 amino acids. Germline loops: CDR1 MNHEY, CDR2 SMNVEV (reference sequence). Trimming removed 2 bases at V and 4 bases at J, with 6 bases between. Here the CDR3 DNA reads TGTGCCAGCAGTTTAAGGGGGAATCAGCCCCAGCATTTT. Translating gives CASSLRGNQPQHF.

This clone was seen a single time. The V and J genes are TRBV2 and TRBJ2-3, with D perhaps matching TRBD2 (6 bases). The CDR3 totals 12 residues. Germline V lookup: CDR1 SNHLY, CDR2 FYNNEI. V lost 7 bases to trimming and J lost 6 bases, with 11 bases between them. The CDR3 DNA sequence: TGTGCCAGCACCGGAGGAGGGGATACGCAGTATTTT. Protein sequence: CASTGGGDTQYF.

This rearrangement joins TRBV2 to TRBJ2-7; the match to TRBD1 covers 11 bases. The CDR3 sequence is 15 residues long. From germline, CDR1 is SNHLY and CDR2 FYNNEI. With V trimmed by 6 bases and J by 7 bases, 11 bases remained unmatched. CDR3 loop: CASRMGQGGGGEQYF. CDR3 sequence (DNA): TGTGCCAGCAGGATGGGACAGGGGGGCGGGGGAGAGCAGTACTTC.

V gene TRBV2 combines with J gene TRBJ1-1, with D possibly being TRBD1 (5 bases). CDR3 length: 14 residues. Germline V gives CDR1 SNHLY, CDR2 FYNNEI. The V and J ends lost 6 bases and 3 bases respectively, with 14 bases between them. CDR3 nucleotide sequence: TGTGCCAGCAGCGGGGGAAGGATGGACACTGAAGCTTTCTTT. As protein: CASSGGRMDTEAFF. The variable domain in full, with the rest retrieved from reference TRBV2 and TRBJ1-1, is EPEVTQTPSHQVTQMGQEVILRCVPISNHLYFYWYRQILGQKVEFLVSFYNNEISEKSEIFDDQFSVERPDGSNFTLKIRSTKLEDSAMYFCASSGGRMDTEAFFGQGTRLTVV.

The genes are TRBV12-1 and TRBJ2-3; the D call TRBD2 from the table was never checked on the DNA. TRBV12-1 constitutes a pseudogene. The CDR3 extends over 17 amino acids. Here the CDR3 DNA reads TGTGCCAGCAGCTTTGCGGGTGCGGGGGGAGTCGGAGATACGCAGTATTTT. Translated: CASSFAGAGGVGDTQYF.

In its sample, this clone was seen once. The chain combines TRBV5-1 with TRBJ2-3; D not resolved. This CDR3 contains 15 residues. The V gene lost 0 bases and the J gene lost 2 bases, with 10 bases spanning the gap. CDR1 SGHRS and CDR2 YFSETQ come from the germline V gene. The CDR3 bases are TGCGCCAGCAGCTTGGTAAGCTCTAACACAGATACGCAGTATTTT. Amino acid sequence: CASSLVSSNTDTQYF. Variable domain in full (rest from reference TRBV5-1 and TRBJ2-3): KAGVTQTPRYLIKTRGQQVTLSCSPISGHRSVSWYQQTPGQGLQFLFEYFSETQRNKGNFPGRFSGRQFSNSRSEMNVSTLELGDSALYLCASSLVSSNTDTQYFGPGTRLTVL.

This chain's CDR3 is CASSLQAGGPFF. For the CDR3, the DNA is TGTGCCAGCAGCCTCCAAGCGGGGGGGCCGTTCTTC. This chain links TRBV3-1 (or the pseudogene TRBV3-2) with TRBJ2-1; 10 bases line up with TRBD2. CDR1 and CDR2 from the germline V gene are LGHDT and YNNKEL (reference sequence). The ends lost 4 bases at V and 15 bases at J; junction bases unmatched: 6. The CDR3 is made up of 12 amino acids.

J is TRBJ1-3 and V is TRBV10-3, with 7 bases matching TRBD1. The CDR3 runs 14 residues. CDR1 and CDR2 from the germline V gene are ENHRY and SYGVKD. Trimming cost V 3 bases and J 2 bases; bases outside gene matches: 1. The chain's CDR3 is CAISEQGTGNTIYF. DNA of the CDR3: TGTGCCATCAGTGAACAGGGGACTGGAAACACCATATATTTT.